A single sample gave rise to the 4 T cell receptor beta chains below, sequenced in a study of blood T cells in healthy people across ages. Using a J-beta primer mix together with a sample-barcoded 5' primer, a second PCR was run for roughly 6 to 12 cycles. TCRdb re-analysed the 5' RACE reads in MiXCR, keeping a single row per CDR3 protein. The table lists just over 1 million distinct CDR3 sequences, under 55% of them singletons. Sequencing input: blood. All receptors derive from a woman aged 55-69 years in good health.

J is TRBJ2-3 and V is TRBV3-1; D not resolved. The germline CDR1 and CDR2 sequences are LGHDT and YNNKEL (reference sequence). The V and J ends lost 0 bases and 4 bases respectively, with 11 bases between them. CDR3 length equals 15 residues. CDR3 DNA sequence: TGTGCCAGCAGCCAAGAGCGTATGGCCGCAGATACGCAGTATTTT. Translation: CASSQERMAADTQYF.

V usage is TRBV6-9 and J usage is TRBJ2-1, with no clear D. The DNA end lines up better with TRBJ2-7; the J call may be wrong. This CDR3 spans 13 amino acids. The germline V gene has CDR1 MNHGY and CDR2 SVAAGI. For the CDR3, the DNA is TGTGCCAGCAGTTATCCCCTTTTGGGAGAGCAGTACTTC. Its protein product is CASSYPLLGEQYF.

The CDR3: CASSFRLAGVTDTQYF. The CDR3 nucleotides read TGTGCCAGCAGTTTTCGGCTAGCGGGAGTCACAGATACGCAGTATTTT. The rearrangement links TRBV12-3 or TRBV12-4 to TRBJ2-3; the match to TRBD2 covers 10 bases. The CDR3 is 16 amino acids. The V segment lost 3 bases and the J segment 2 bases; nucleotides outside the gene matches: 5.

The table lists this clonotype with a few counts. The chain is built from TRBV10-3 and TRBJ2-7; TRBD2 aligns across 11 bases. CDR1 ENHRY and CDR2 SYGVKD come from the germline V gene. With 7 bases clipped from V and 3 bases from J, the junction kept 5 bases outside the gene matches. The CDR3 has 14 residues. The CDR3: CAIKELAGGYEQYF. The CDR3 DNA sequence: TGTGCCATCAAGGAGCTAGCGGGAGGCTACGAGCAGTACTTC.